Included here is one T cell receptor beta chain sequence, with context. Looked up from germline, CDR1 is LGHNA and CDR2 is YSLEER. V dropped 0 bases and J dropped 5; count of bases not matched to a gene: 12. The CDR3 extends over 17 amino acids. The data derive from a study of blood T cell dynamics during melanoma immunotherapy. This sample's time point: pre-treatment baseline. Produced via immunoSEQ multiplex PCR; TCRdb's table is partial and in-frame only. The repertoire holds under 20,000 clones, with roughly four fifths as singletons. This material consisted of blood, taken from a patient treated with checkpoint blockade. This sequence originates from a human donor with melanoma. The rearrangement uses TRBV4-3 and TRBJ2-5, with 7 bases fitting TRBD2. DNA for the CDR3: TGCGCCAGCAGCCAAGAGGCTAGCGGTAGTCTAGGCGAGACCCAGTACTTC. Its protein product is CASSQEASGSLGETQYF.